A selection of T cell receptor beta chains follows, all from one sample in a study of T cells in tuberculosis. Some clones are missing from TCRdb's copy, which holds only in-frame ones; the method was immunoSEQ multiplex PCR. Of 44,000 or so clones listed, roughly 95% were seen once; the top ten hold around 7%. What was sequenced was PBMCs. These receptors all stem from a donor under 30 with latent tuberculosis or without tuberculosis infection. The CDR3 runs from the conserved cysteine through the conserved F or W. A D gene is named only where the DNA matches it firmly. Part of the rows lack a size; the others show once, few, many or a class for expanded clones.

v_gene: TRBV28
j_gene: TRBJ1-2
d_gene: NA
abundance: NA
CDR3aa: CASSDTGGYTF
CDR3nt: TGTGCCAGCAGTGACACAGGTGGCTACACCTTC

v_gene: TRBV25-1
j_gene: TRBJ1-2
d_gene: TRBD1
abundance: NA
CDR3aa: CASSVDRGQDYGYTF
CDR3nt: TGTGCCAGCAGTGTCGACAGGGGGCAGGACTATGGCTACACCTTC

v_gene: TRBV5-4
j_gene: TRBJ2-7
d_gene: TRBD1
abundance: NA
CDR3aa: CASSLGQGTHEQYF
CDR3nt: TGTGCCAGCAGCTTGGGACAGGGTACCCACGAGCAGTACTTC

v_gene: TRBV30
j_gene: TRBJ2-7
d_gene: NA
abundance: once
CDR3aa: CAWRHGGTAIEQYF
CDR3nt: TGTGCCTGGAGGCATGGAGGGACGGCGATCGAGCAGTACTTC

v_gene: TRBV14
j_gene: TRBJ1-2
d_gene: NA
abundance: NA
CDR3aa: CASSQDSNYYGYTF
CDR3nt: TGTGCCAGCAGCCAAGATTCGAACTACTATGGCTACACCTTC

v_gene: TRBV10-3
j_gene: TRBJ2-2
d_gene: NA
abundance: NA
CDR3aa: CAISESDGADTGELFF
CDR3nt: TGTGCCATCAGTGAGTCCGATGGGGCCGACACCGGGGAGCTGTTTTTT

v_gene: TRBV7-2
j_gene: TRBJ2-1
d_gene: NA
abundance: NA
CDR3aa: CASSSPVLVLDYNEQFF
CDR3nt: TGTGCCAGCAGCTCCCCCGTACTAGTGTTAGACTACAATGAGCAGTTCTTC

v_gene: TRBV2
j_gene: TRBJ2-7
d_gene: NA
abundance: NA
CDR3aa: CASSSDEQYF
CDR3nt: TGTGCCAGCAGTTCGGACGAGCAGTACTTC

v_gene: TRBV5-1
j_gene: TRBJ1-1
d_gene: NA
abundance: NA
CDR3aa: CASRRVQASDFRGHTEAFF
CDR3nt: TGCGCCAGCAGGCGCGTTCAGGCATCGGACTTCCGAGGACACACTGAAGCTTTCTTT

v_gene: TRBV27
j_gene: TRBJ2-7
d_gene: NA
abundance: NA
CDR3aa: CASRSRDFSYEQYF
CDR3nt: TGTGCCAGCAGATCCCGGGACTTCTCCTACGAGCAGTACTTC

v_gene: TRBV11-1
j_gene: TRBJ1-1
d_gene: TRBD1
abundance: NA
CDR3aa: CASSTYRGRETEAFF
CDR3nt: TGTGCCAGCAGCACCTACAGGGGGCGAGAGACTGAAGCTTTCTTT

v_gene: TRBV30
j_gene: TRBJ2-5
d_gene: TRBD2
abundance: NA
CDR3aa: CAWSEGGSMETQYF
CDR3nt: TGTGCCTGGAGTGAGGGCGGGAGTATGGAGACCCAGTACTTC

v_gene: TRBV27
j_gene: TRBJ2-2
d_gene: TRBD2
abundance: NA
CDR3aa: CASSELPGQIAGATTGELFF
CDR3nt: TGTGCCAGCAGCGAACTCCCGGGACAGATAGCGGGGGCAACCACCGGGGAGCTGTTTTTT

v_gene: TRBV12-5
j_gene: TRBJ2-3
d_gene: TRBD1
abundance: NA
CDR3aa: CASGLANRGISTDTQYF
CDR3nt: TGTGCTAGTGGTTTGGCAAACAGGGGGATTAGCACAGATACGCAGTATTTT

v_gene: TRBV27
j_gene: TRBJ2-7
d_gene: TRBD2
abundance: NA
CDR3aa: CASTPRGGWEQYF
CDR3nt: TGTGCCAGCACCCCTCGGGGGGGTTGGGAGCAGTACTTC

v_gene: TRBV10-2
j_gene: TRBJ2-2
d_gene: TRBD1
abundance: NA
CDR3aa: CAGRDRGANTGELFF
CDR3nt: TGCGCCGGCCGGGACAGGGGGGCGAACACCGGGGAGCTGTTTTTT

v_gene: TRBV19
j_gene: TRBJ1-5
d_gene: TRBD1
abundance: NA
CDR3aa: CASSIADRGLGNQPQHF
CDR3nt: TGTGCCAGTAGTATAGCGGACAGGGGGCTTGGCAATCAGCCCCAGCATTTT

v_gene: TRBV9
j_gene: TRBJ2-3
d_gene: NA
abundance: NA
CDR3aa: CASSPRSGLQTASTDTQYF
CDR3nt: TGTGCCAGCAGCCCCCGGAGTGGACTACAGACCGCTAGCACAGATACGCAGTATTTT

v_gene: TRBV7-3
j_gene: TRBJ2-5
d_gene: NA
abundance: NA
CDR3aa: CASSLTRERGETQYF
CDR3nt: TGTGCCAGCAGCTTAACCCGGGAACGGGGGGAGACCCAGTACTTC

v_gene: TRBV29-1
j_gene: TRBJ2-7
d_gene: NA
abundance: NA
CDR3aa: CSVETGKSYEQYF
CDR3nt: TGCAGCGTTGAAACAGGGAAATCCTACGAGCAGTACTTC

v_gene: TRBV6-5
j_gene: TRBJ1-4
d_gene: NA
abundance: once
CDR3aa: CASRNRAGEKLFF
CDR3nt: TGTGCCAGCAGGAACAGGGCCGGAGAAAAACTGTTTTTT

v_gene: TRBV7-3
j_gene: TRBJ1-5
d_gene: TRBD1
abundance: NA
CDR3aa: CASIGTGYQPQHF
CDR3nt: TGTGCCAGCATCGGGACAGGGTACCAGCCCCAGCATTTT

v_gene: TRBV29-1
j_gene: TRBJ1-5
d_gene: NA
abundance: NA
CDR3aa: CSPHSGQPQHF
CDR3nt: TGCAGCCCCCACAGTGGTCAGCCCCAGCATTTT

v_gene: TRBV7-2
j_gene: TRBJ2-3
d_gene: TRBD2
abundance: NA
CDR3aa: CASSSARLAATDTQYF
CDR3nt: TGTGCCAGCAGCAGTGCCAGACTAGCGGCCACAGATACGCAGTATTTT

v_gene: TRBV5-1
j_gene: TRBJ2-3
d_gene: TRBD2
abundance: NA
CDR3aa: CASSLVRGVPRGTDTQYF
CDR3nt: TGCGCCAGCAGCTTGGTACGGGGGGTCCCTCGGGGCACAGATACGCAGTATTTT

v_gene: TRBV29-1
j_gene: TRBJ1-1
d_gene: NA
abundance: NA
CDR3aa: CSVTQNTEAFF
CDR3nt: TGCAGCGTTACACAGAACACTGAAGCTTTCTTT

v_gene: TRBV27
j_gene: TRBJ1-2
d_gene: NA
abundance: NA
CDR3aa: CASSLGGGGGYGYTF
CDR3nt: TGTGCCAGCAGTTTAGGGGGTGGGGGAGGGTATGGCTACACCTTC

v_gene: TRBV7-8
j_gene: TRBJ1-4
d_gene: NA
abundance: NA
CDR3aa: CASSLGLGANEKLFF
CDR3nt: TGTGCCAGCAGCTTAGGGCTAGGGGCTAATGAAAAACTGTTTTTT

v_gene: TRBV7-2
j_gene: TRBJ2-1
d_gene: TRBD2
abundance: few
CDR3aa: CASSSSSGRGNEQFF
CDR3nt: TGTGCCAGCAGCTCAAGTAGCGGGAGAGGTAATGAGCAGTTCTTC

v_gene: TRBV2
j_gene: TRBJ1-4
d_gene: TRBD1
abundance: NA
CDR3aa: CASTPGQGDEKLFF
CDR3nt: TGTGCCAGCACGCCGGGACAGGGGGATGAAAAACTGTTTTTT

v_gene: TRBV7-6
j_gene: TRBJ2-7
d_gene: NA
abundance: NA
CDR3aa: CASSRRGAPEGFEQYF
CDR3nt: TGTGCCAGCAGCCGTCGGGGGGCACCCGAAGGTTTCGAGCAGTACTTC

v_gene: TRBV30
j_gene: TRBJ1-1
d_gene: NA
abundance: NA
CDR3aa: CAWSGGLGNTEAFF
CDR3nt: TGTGCCTGGAGCGGGGGGCTCGGGAACACTGAAGCTTTCTTT

v_gene: TRBV11-2
j_gene: TRBJ2-7
d_gene: TRBD2
abundance: NA
CDR3aa: CASSLSSGGEYEQYF
CDR3nt: TGTGCCAGCAGCTTATCAAGCGGGGGGGAATACGAGCAGTACTTC

v_gene: TRBV7-9
j_gene: TRBJ1-3
d_gene: TRBD1
abundance: NA
CDR3aa: CASSLPQGTGNTIYF
CDR3nt: TGTGCCAGCAGCTTACCACAGGGGACTGGAAACACCATATATTTT

v_gene: TRBV6-4
j_gene: TRBJ1-5
d_gene: NA
abundance: NA
CDR3aa: CASQPAGTDQPQHF
CDR3nt: TGTGCCAGCCAGCCGGCGGGGACTGATCAGCCCCAGCATTTT

v_gene: TRBV6-5
j_gene: TRBJ1-1
d_gene: NA
abundance: NA
CDR3aa: CASLASGNTEAFF
CDR3nt: TGTGCCAGCCTAGCTTCTGGGAACACTGAAGCTTTCTTT

v_gene: TRBV5-6
j_gene: TRBJ1-4
d_gene: NA
abundance: NA
CDR3aa: CASSVLPSEKLFF
CDR3nt: TGTGCCAGCAGCGTACTACCGTCCGAAAAACTGTTTTTT

v_gene: TRBV7-9
j_gene: TRBJ1-1
d_gene: NA
abundance: NA
CDR3aa: CASRAMEAGVTEAFF
CDR3nt: TGTGCCAGCAGGGCAATGGAGGCGGGGGTCACTGAAGCTTTCTTT

v_gene: TRBV27
j_gene: TRBJ2-1
d_gene: TRBD2
abundance: NA
CDR3aa: CASSFASGGNEQFF
CDR3nt: TGTGCCAGCAGTTTTGCCTCGGGAGGAAATGAGCAGTTCTTC

v_gene: TRBV6-5
j_gene: TRBJ1-2
d_gene: NA
abundance: NA
CDR3aa: CASSRALTGNYGYTF
CDR3nt: TGTGCCAGCAGCCGCGCCCTAACAGGCAACTATGGCTACACCTTC

v_gene: TRBV18
j_gene: TRBJ1-3
d_gene: TRBD1
abundance: NA
CDR3aa: CASSPDRTNGNTIYF
CDR3nt: TGTGCCAGCTCACCGGACAGGACCAATGGAAACACCATATATTTT

v_gene: TRBV6-5
j_gene: TRBJ1-2
d_gene: NA
abundance: NA
CDR3aa: CASTPRHGGPWGYTF
CDR3nt: TGTGCCAGCACCCCAAGGCATGGAGGCCCTTGGGGCTACACCTTC

v_gene: TRBV5-4
j_gene: TRBJ2-7
d_gene: NA
abundance: once
CDR3aa: CASSLRTVFYEQYF
CDR3nt: TGTGCCAGCAGCTTGAGGACAGTCTTCTACGAGCAGTACTTC

v_gene: TRBV9
j_gene: TRBJ2-7
d_gene: NA
abundance: once
CDR3aa: CASSMRTDPGYEQYF
CDR3nt: TGTGCCAGCAGCATGAGGACAGATCCAGGATACGAGCAGTACTTC

v_gene: TRBV7-8
j_gene: TRBJ1-1
d_gene: TRBD1
abundance: NA
CDR3aa: CASSFGGSRGPEAFF
CDR3nt: TGTGCCAGCAGCTTTGGCGGGAGCAGGGGGCCTGAAGCTTTCTTT

v_gene: TRBV2
j_gene: TRBJ2-4
d_gene: NA
abundance: NA
CDR3aa: CASSERSLRGNIQYF
CDR3nt: TGTGCCAGCAGTGAAAGGTCTTTACGGGGAAACATTCAGTACTTC

v_gene: TRBV2
j_gene: TRBJ1-4
d_gene: NA
abundance: NA
CDR3aa: CASSEGHSSVEKLFF
CDR3nt: TGTGCCAGCAGTGAGGGTCATTCTAGCGTGGAAAAACTGTTTTTT

v_gene: TRBV11-2
j_gene: TRBJ1-1
d_gene: NA
abundance: NA
CDR3aa: CASSLNRVEAFF
CDR3nt: TGTGCCAGCAGCTTAAACAGGGTTGAAGCTTTCTTT

v_gene: TRBV5-1
j_gene: TRBJ2-3
d_gene: TRBD2
abundance: once
CDR3aa: CASSLTSGSTDTQYF
CDR3nt: TGCGCCAGCAGCTTGACTAGCGGGAGCACAGATACGCAGTATTTT

v_gene: TRBV5-6
j_gene: TRBJ2-3
d_gene: TRBD1
abundance: once
CDR3aa: CASSTDRGEADTQYF
CDR3nt: TGTGCCAGCAGCACAGACAGGGGCGAGGCAGATACGCAGTATTTT

v_gene: TRBV27
j_gene: TRBJ2-7
d_gene: TRBD2
abundance: once
CDR3aa: CASSFGRGLSYEQYF
CDR3nt: TGTGCCAGCAGTTTCGGGAGGGGTCTGTCCTACGAGCAGTACTTC

v_gene: TRBV29-1
j_gene: TRBJ1-2
d_gene: NA
abundance: NA
CDR3aa: CSVVPGSYGYTF
CDR3nt: TGCAGCGTTGTCCCAGGGTCCTATGGCTACACCTTC

v_gene: TRBV2
j_gene: TRBJ1-2
d_gene: NA
abundance: NA
CDR3aa: CASSEQRRYGYTF
CDR3nt: TGTGCCAGCAGTGAGCAACGGCGGTATGGCTACACCTTC

v_gene: TRBV7-9
j_gene: TRBJ2-5
d_gene: TRBD2
abundance: NA
CDR3aa: CASSALAPEETQYF
CDR3nt: TGTGCCAGCAGCGCACTAGCGCCCGAAGAGACCCAGTACTTC

v_gene: TRBV30
j_gene: TRBJ2-2
d_gene: TRBD1
abundance: NA
CDR3aa: CAWGTGGNGGELFF
CDR3nt: TGTGCCTGGGGGACAGGGGGCAACGGCGGGGAGCTGTTTTTT

v_gene: TRBV29-1
j_gene: TRBJ2-1
d_gene: TRBD2
abundance: NA
CDR3aa: CSVESSGSYNEQFF
CDR3nt: TGCAGCGTTGAAAGTAGCGGGAGTTACAATGAGCAGTTCTTC

v_gene: TRBV11-2
j_gene: TRBJ2-5
d_gene: TRBD2
abundance: NA
CDR3aa: CASSLAGLAGGWETQYF
CDR3nt: TGTGCCAGCAGCTTAGCGGGACTAGCGGGAGGATGGGAGACCCAGTACTTC

v_gene: TRBV27
j_gene: TRBJ2-7
d_gene: TRBD1
abundance: NA
CDR3aa: CASRFSTGVFYEQYF
CDR3nt: TGTGCCAGCAGATTTTCGACAGGGGTGTTTTACGAGCAGTACTTC

v_gene: TRBV19
j_gene: TRBJ1-6
d_gene: NA
abundance: few
CDR3aa: CASSMPDSINSPLHF
CDR3nt: TGTGCCAGTAGTATGCCGGACAGCATTAATTCACCCCTCCACTTT

v_gene: TRBV11-2
j_gene: TRBJ2-1
d_gene: NA
abundance: NA
CDR3aa: CASSLWHNEQFF
CDR3nt: TGTGCCAGCAGCTTATGGCACAATGAGCAGTTCTTC